What follows describes a single T cell receptor (beta chain). This clone turned up a few times. Its antigen is currently not known. Base qualities are not at hand, and no much larger clone is one base apart. According to the germline V gene, CDR1 reads LGHNA and CDR2 reads YNFKEQ. Including the terminal cysteine and phenylalanine, the CDR3 comprises 17 residues. Only the CDR3 DNA stays, 51 bases, in frame from base 1. V trim: 4 bases; J trim: 3 bases; unmatched bases: 10. Taken with the paper, the label for time point translates to: baseline before first vaccination. Vaccinee samples were obtained from the UK trials COV001 and COV002, which included a single-blind randomized controlled phase 2/3 trial of AZD1222 (ChAdOx1 nCoV-19) in healthy adults. For TCRbeta chain sequencing, PBMC samples were collected from trial participants at day 0 and at day 28 after the second dose. The data were obtained in a study of T cell responses to AZD1222 COVID-19 vaccine (dated by TCRdb to the early 2020s). About the study as a whole: AZD1222 recipients with second doses at about 4 weeks or about 12 weeks were pooled, because spike-specific TCR depth and breadth did not differ between schedules. A total of approximately 240 trial participants underwent TCR sequencing, of whom around 200 received two doses of AZD1222 and about 26 received two doses of the MenACWY control vaccine. Trial participants were enrolled by age into subgroups of 18-55, 56-69 and 70-plus years, and around 150, 28 and 57 TCR-sequenced participants, respectively, were included in these subgroups.

The CDR3 regions of human TCRbeta chains were analyzed by immunosequencing. As for the authors' bioinformatics: TCRs in the repertoires were matched against a reference library of SARS-CoV-2-specific TCRs that had been generated with the MIRA antigen-specificity platform. Breadth meant the fraction of unique TCRs that were SARS-CoV-2-associated, whereas depth meant the fraction of total T cells that were SARS-CoV-2-associated. Using the MIRA data, every spike-specific TCR was mapped to the spike region that the TCR reacted to and assigned to either a CD4 or a CD8 class. Log10-transformed breadth and depth values were compared by one-way ANOVA with Sidak's multiple comparisons tests. The immuneACCESS repertoire file appears here via TCRdb, limited to in-frame rearrangements. These files lack a portion of the clones; in checked studies, under half of the deficit traces to unresolved V genes, and the cause of the others is not known. The DNA was the basis for D and trimming; V, J and clone size are from that table. The table for this sample lists 65,000 to 85,000 clones; about 85% of them were counted only once. About 20% of the sample is held by the ten biggest clonotypes.

Points the paper makes about the study in general: Because no day 14 peak-response samples were available, repertoires were characterized only after the peak T cell response. In the small 56-69-year group, the increase in depth fell short of significance, most likely because of low power. Conclusions about previously exposed vaccinees were limited because only a handful of AZD1222 recipients were SARS-CoV-2 seropositive at baseline. After two AZD1222 doses, spike-specific TCR breadth and depth were significantly higher than at day 0 and than in MenACWY recipients. CD4 TCRs associated with the vaccine covered the entire spike protein, and the dominant responses were in regions 160-218 and 743-854. Participants were mostly white British and included more females than males, and it was suggested by the authors that clonal diversity may have been underestimated. Reportedly, almost half of the unique spike-specific TCRs recognized epitopes lying outside the regions that are mutated in the B.1.351 and B.1.1.7 variants.

Sample: peripheral blood, taken on day 0 of AZD1222 vaccination. The chain was built from TRBV4-2 and TRBJ2-3; 10 junctional bases match TRBD2. The receptor was derived from an adult in good health. The CDR3 is CASSRDPSGRGTDTQYF. The DNA is TGTGCCAGCAGCCGGGATCCGAGCGGGAGGGGAACAGATACGCAGTATTTT.